Detailed here is one T cell receptor beta chain. Germline values: CDR1 LNHDA, CDR2 SQIVND (reference sequence). V shed 5 bases and J 4 bases; nucleotides not matched to a gene: 6. There are 14 residues in the CDR3. This record comes from a study of blood T cell repertoires in COVID-19. As for the study in general: The United States, Italy and Spain supplied acute and convalescent COVID-19 samples. PBMCs, B-cell-depleted T cells, or T cells provided the cDNA or gDNA that made up the material.

Authors' methods: Estimation of nucleated cell counts was performed using reference gene primer amplification. Repertoires were generated with immunoSEQ multiplex PCR, while TCRdb's copy carries only in-frame clones and drops some. The V and J calls and the clone size are those of that table, but D and trimming were determined from the DNA. The data contain roughly 200,000 clones, around 87% of them singletons. The sample was peripheral blood. The receptor was derived from a man aged 60-69 years who had recovered from COVID-19. This chain joins TRBV19 and TRBJ2-3, with 7 bases that match TRBD1. The CDR3 is CASSPDRVADTQYF. The CDR3 bases are TGTGCCAGTAGTCCCGACAGGGTGGCAGATACGCAGTATTTT.